This T cell receptor beta chain was recorded in a study of shared clonotypes between healthy human individuals. Over several immunoSEQ plates, each subset's genomic DNA was distributed in even portions. The repertoire was sequenced with immunoSEQ multiplex PCR; TCRdb's copy has only in-frame clones and lacks some. The sample comprises about 510,000 clones, more than 65% of which are singletons, and 10% to 15% rests with the top ten. The donor population consisted of healthy HIV-negative adults with no recent acute infections or vaccinations. Each sample came from a Caucasian adult donor living in Nashville, Tennessee. This TCR came from a woman in her thirties or forties in good health. Some clones in this sample may be carry-over from other donors' samples. The source material was PBMCs.

CDR3 residues: CASSADSTGELFF. CDR3 sequence (DNA): TGTGCCAGCAGTGCGGACAGCACCGGGGAGCTGTTTTTT. The V gene is TRBV25-1, the J gene TRBJ2-2; D might be TRBD1 (6 bases). This CDR3 region has 13 residues. V was clipped by 4 bases and J by 4 bases, with 7 bases between them. The germline V gene has CDR1 MGHDK and CDR2 SYGVNS. Supplemented by reference TRBV25-1 and TRBJ2-2, the full variable domain reads EADIYQTPRYLVIGTGKKITLECSQTMGHDKMYWYQQDPGMELHLIHYSYGVNSTEKGDLSSESTVSRIRTEHFPLTLESARPSHTSQYLCASSADSTGELFFGEGSRLTVL.